The 30 T cell receptor beta chains presented below share a single source sample, sequenced in a study of T cells in Graves' hyperthyroidism and ophthalmopathy. RNA transcripts gave rise to amplified TCR beta CDR3 regions. Researchers ran a first-round RT-PCR on the TCR CDR3 using the HTBI primer set. Each CDR3 protein gets one entry after TCRdb re-called the multiplex PCR reads with MiXCR. The table shows 400,000 to 550,000 distinct CDR3 sequences, with about an eighth occurring only once. The sequencing sample was made of blood. The source is a woman aged 18-29 years with Graves' hyperthyroidism.

This clonotype was detected ten times or more. The chain combines TRBV6-1 with TRBJ2-3, with unresolved D. Germline V lookup: CDR1 MNHNS, CDR2 SASEGT. The CDR3 spans 16 residues. V was cut by 7 bases and J by 0 bases, with 17 bases left in between. The CDR3 DNA reads TGTGCCAGCACCTCCGGGCAAATGACTAGCACAGATACGCAGTATTTT. Encoded protein: CASTSGQMTSTDTQYF.

The chain has TRBV15 and TRBJ1-2; tentative D call: TRBD1 (5 bases). CDR1 and CDR2 (germline): LNHNV, YYDKDF (reference sequence). This CDR3 spans 14 amino acids. Trimming left V 0 bases short and J 1 base short, with 6 bases between. As DNA, the CDR3 is TGTGCCACCAGCAGAGACAGGGTTAACTATGGCTACACCTTC. Residues: CATSRDRVNYGYTF.

This clonotype was recorded a few times. The chain combines TRBV6-1 with TRBJ2-4; 10 nucleotides line up with TRBD1. The CDR3 spans 15 residues. From germline, CDR1 is MNHNS and CDR2 SASEGT. With V trimmed by 3 bases and J by 9 bases, 8 bases remained unmatched. The CDR3 here is CASSEPGQGWFIQYF. In DNA, the CDR3 is TGTGCCAGCAGTGAGCCGGGACAGGGGTGGTTCATTCAGTACTTC.

About this clonotype itself: With a much larger clone just one base away, this may be a read error. The chain joins TRBV27 to TRBJ1-2; D unresolved. Germline V gene data show CDR1 as MNHEY and CDR2 as SMNVEV (reference sequence). The CDR3 totals 14 residues. The CDR3 nucleotides read TGTGCCAACAGTCCAGGCCGGCAGAGCTATGGCTACACCTTC. The encoded protein is CANSPGRQSYGYTF.

The DNA for the CDR3 is TGTGCCAGCAGCGCCCTGGGACTAGCGGGAGAGACCCAGTACTTC. This translates into CASSALGLAGETQYF. The chain joins TRBV9 to TRBJ2-5; 12 bases line up with TRBD2. Trimming removed 3 bases from V and 4 bases from J; junction bases left unmatched: 4. There are 15 residues in the CDR3. In germline, CDR1 is SGDLS, CDR2 YYNGEE.

This clonotype showed up many times. This sequence joins TRBV11-1 and TRBJ2-1; a weak D match, TRBD2 (7 bases). Trimming stripped 5 bases from V and 0 bases from J, with 17 bases between. Germline V lookup: CDR1 SGHAT, CDR2 FQDESV (reference sequence). The CDR3 has 17 residues. CDR3 amino acids: CASSPGGGGGSYNEQFF. The CDR3 bases are TGTGCCAGCAGCCCCGGAGGGGGAGGGGGCTCCTACAATGAGCAGTTCTTC.

About this clonotype itself: A clone one base away is much larger, so this may be a read error. The genes are TRBV5-1 and TRBJ1-1, with D maybe TRBD1 (6 bases). This CDR3 has 14 amino acids. Germline V lookup: CDR1 SGHRS, CDR2 YFSETQ. The V gene lost 4 bases and the J gene lost 3 bases, with 13 bases spanning the gap. CDR3 in amino acids: CASSQPRTDTEAFF. CDR3 sequence (DNA): TGCGCCAGCAGCCAACCACGGACAGACACTGAAGCTTTCTTT. Full variable domain (outside the CDR3, taken from reference TRBV5-1 and TRBJ1-1): KAGVTQTPRYLIKTRGQQVTLSCSPISGHRSVSWYQQTPGQGLQFLFEYFSETQRNKGNFPGRFSGRQFSNSRSEMNVSTLELGDSALYLCASSQPRTDTEAFFGQGTRLTVV.

The chain joins TRBV6-2 or TRBV6-3 to TRBJ2-7, with 10 nucleotides matching TRBD1. The length of the CDR3 is 17 residues. The V gene's germline CDR1 is MNHEY and CDR2 SVGEGT. V lost 2 bases and J lost 5; bases outside the gene matches: 12. In DNA, the CDR3 is TGTGCCAGCAGTTACGGGGGGACCGGACAGGGGGACGACGAGCAGTACTTC. Translating it yields CASSYGGTGQGDDEQYF.

This chain joins TRBV10-2 and TRBJ2-5; 9 nucleotides match TRBD1. The CDR3 is 15 residues long. J gave up 5 bases and V 6 bases, and 10 bases lay outside the gene matches. Germline V lookup: CDR1 WSHSY, CDR2 SAAADI. The CDR3 region has the DNA TGCGCCAGCAGGGCCGCGGACAGGGGAGGTGAGACCCAGTACTTC. This translates into CASRAADRGGETQYF.

V is TRBV29-1 and J is TRBJ2-3, with D possibly TRBD2 on 6 matching bases. This CDR3 comprises 13 residues. V lost 3 bases to trimming and J lost 2 bases, with 9 bases between them. Germline V gene sequence: CDR1 SQVTM, CDR2 ANQGSEA. For the CDR3, the DNA is TGCAGCGTTGAGGGCGGGATCACAGATACGCAGTATTTT. Protein product: CSVEGGITDTQYF.

This clonotype was picked up many times. J is TRBJ1-2 and V is TRBV2; D uncertain. CDR1 SNHLY and CDR2 FYNNEI come from the germline V gene. V lost 4 bases and J lost 8, with 17 bases in between. The CDR3 is made up of 14 amino acids. CDR3 sequence: CASSVWRRGYGYTF. In DNA, the CDR3 is TGTGCCAGCAGTGTGTGGAGGAGAGGTTACGGCTACACCTTC.

This clonotype was counted ten times or more. The chain joins TRBV10-3 to TRBJ2-1, with 8 nucleotides matching TRBD2. Germline CDR1 reads ENHRY; CDR2 reads SYGVKD. CDR3 length: 17 residues. Trimming cost V 10 bases and J 6 bases; bases outside gene matches: 20. In nucleotides, the CDR3 is TGTGCCAGCCAGGCCGGTCTAGCGGGCCAAGCGGGCAATGAGCAGTTCTTC. Amino acids: CASQAGLAGQAGNEQFF.

This clonotype was seen ten or more times. V and J are TRBV12-3 or TRBV12-4 and TRBJ2-1, with 7 bases that match TRBD1. V shed 5 bases and J 8 bases; nucleotides not matched to a gene: 9. This CDR3 has 14 amino acids. In nucleotides, the CDR3 is TGTGCCAGCAGTCTCTCGACAGGGCGGGATGAGCAGTTCTTC. Translation gives CASSLSTGRDEQFF.

This clonotype was counted ten times or more. The chain joins TRBV7-9 to TRBJ2-1; 14 positions agree with TRBD2. CDR3 length: 18 residues. With 5 bases clipped from V and 7 bases from J, the junction kept 13 bases outside the gene matches. Germline CDR1 SEHNR, CDR2 FQNEAQ (reference sequence). Here the CDR3 reads CASSLRRTSGRRGNEQFF. CDR3 DNA sequence: TGTGCCAGCAGCCTGAGGAGGACTAGCGGGAGGCGGGGGAATGAGCAGTTCTTC. The variable domain in full, completed from reference TRBV7-9 and TRBJ2-1, reads DTGVSQNPRHKITKRGQNVTFRCDPISEHNRLYWYRQTLGQGPEFLTYFQNEAQLEKSRLLSDRFSAERPKGSFSTLEIQRTEQGDSAMYLCASSLRRTSGRRGNEQFFGPGTRLTVL.

This clonotype has a count of ten or more. The rearrangement joins TRBV6-1 to TRBJ2-1; TRBD2 matches 9 bases. Losses at the gene ends were 5 bases for V and 8 bases for J; bases not matched to a gene: 7. CDR3 length equals 14 residues. Germline V lookup: CDR1 MNHNS, CDR2 SASEGT. The CDR3 DNA sequence: TGTGCCAGCAGTTTAGCGGGAGAAGTATATGAGCAGTTCTTC. Its protein is CASSLAGEVYEQFF.

This clonotype was counted many times. The chain is built from TRBV24-1 and TRBJ2-2; D gene uncertain. The V end lost 2 bases, the J end lost 0 bases, and 3 bases lay between the germline ends. The CDR3 extends over 14 amino acids. Germline CDR1 is KGHDR and CDR2 is SFDVKD. CDR3 coding DNA: TGTGCCACCAGTGATTGGGCGAACACCGGGGAGCTGTTTTTT. This encodes CATSDWANTGELFF.

This clonotype was counted ten times or more. The chain couples TRBV2 to TRBJ2-3; D is possibly TRBD2 (5 bases). V dropped 7 bases and J dropped 2 bases, with 13 bases sitting between them. Germline CDR1 SNHLY, CDR2 FYNNEI. This CDR3 spans 14 amino acids. The CDR3 DNA reads TGTGCCAGCAAGGTGGAACTAGACACAGATACGCAGTATTTT. It encodes CASKVELDTDTQYF.

This clonotype occurred many times. The chain carries TRBV19 and TRBJ2-3; D remains unclear. Germline V gene data show CDR1 as LNHDA and CDR2 as SQIVND (reference sequence). Trimming pared 4 bases from V and 1 base from J, leaving 9 bases between. CDR3 length: 14 amino acids. The CDR3: CASSRSSRTDTQYF. The CDR3 bases are TGTGCCAGTAGTAGGTCGAGTCGCACAGATACGCAGTATTTT.

The chain uses TRBV19 and TRBJ1-1; D ambiguous. V lost 1 base, J lost 4 bases, and 7 bases lay in between. There are 13 residues in the CDR3. CDR1 LNHDA and CDR2 SQIVND come from the germline V gene (reference sequence). The CDR3 bases are TGTGCCAGTAGTATAGGAGTTCTCACTGAAGCTTTCTTT. This translates into CASSIGVLTEAFF.

There are a few counts of this clonotype. The J gene is TRBJ2-3, the V gene TRBV7-7; the D call may be TRBD1 or TRBD2 (5 bases each). The CDR3 covers 15 residues. The V and J ends lost 6 bases and 0 bases respectively, with 13 bases between them. Looked up from germline, CDR1 is SSHAT and CDR2 is FNYEAQ (reference sequence). The CDR3 DNA reads TGTGCCAGCAGTCCTGGGGGACCCAGCACAGATACGCAGTATTTT. Encoded protein: CASSPGGPSTDTQYF.

This clonotype was detected only a few times. V and J are TRBV27 and TRBJ1-2, with TRBD1 matching over 8 bases. The germline V gene encodes CDR1 MNHEY and CDR2 SMNVEV (reference sequence). The CDR3 is made up of 14 amino acids. J gave up 3 bases and V 0 bases, and 0 bases lay outside the gene matches. This chain's CDR3 is CASSLSTGDYGYTF. The DNA of the CDR3 is TGTGCCAGCAGTTTATCGACAGGGGACTATGGCTACACCTTC.

To note about this clonotype: A much larger clone sits a single nucleotide away, making a read error possible. This chain links TRBV10-3 with TRBJ2-1; D is unclear. The germline V gene encodes CDR1 ENHRY and CDR2 SYGVKD. This CDR3 is 11 amino acids long. V gave up 5 bases and J gave up 9 bases, with 8 bases separating them. CDR3 sequence: CAISNGSEQFF. The CDR3 bases are TGTGCCATCAGTAACGGAAGTGAGCAGTTCTTC.

This clonotype was counted ten times or more. V gene TRBV2 combines with J gene TRBJ1-4; D gene uncertain. V lost 2 bases and J 8 bases, leaving 3 bases between the germline ends. The V gene's germline CDR1 is SNHLY and CDR2 FYNNEI. The CDR3 has 11 residues. CDR3 nucleotides: TGTGCCAGCAGTGAACGCGAAAAACTGTTTTTT. Translated, it gives CASSEREKLFF.

The chain couples TRBV4-2 to TRBJ2-5; 12 bases fit TRBD2. Trimming removed 1 base from V and 5 bases from J; junction bases left unmatched: 5. CDR3 length: 16 residues. Germline-derived CDR1 and CDR2 are LGHNA and YNFKEQ. The CDR3 nucleotides are TGTGCCAGCAGCCAAGCTAGCGGGAGGGCCGCGGAGACCCAGTACTTC. This translates into CASSQASGRAAETQYF.

This clonotype was seen many times. The chain joins TRBV7-6 to TRBJ1-2; D is possibly TRBD1 (6 bases). Trimming left V 3 bases short and J 6 bases short, with 14 bases between. CDR1 SGHVS and CDR2 FNYEAQ come from the germline V gene. The CDR3 is 14 amino acids. CDR3 nucleotide sequence: TGTGCCAGCAGCTTTCAACAGGGATGGGATGGCTACACCTTC. Translated, it gives CASSFQQGWDGYTF. The full variable domain, its missing parts supplied by reference TRBV7-6 and TRBJ1-2, is GAGVSQSPRYKVTKRGQDVALRCDPISGHVSLYWYRQALGQGPEFLTYFNYEAQQDKSGLPNDRFSAERPEGSISTLTIQRTEQRDSAMYRCASSFQQGWDGYTFGSGTRLTVV.

The V call is TRBV30, the J call TRBJ1-2; the match to TRBD1 covers 9 bases. The V segment lost 3 bases and the J segment 6 bases; nucleotides outside the gene matches: 5. The CDR3 loop spans 13 amino acids. Germline CDR1 is GTSNPN and CDR2 is SVGIG (reference sequence). The CDR3 bases are TGTGCCTGGAGGACAGGGGGGGACGATGGCTACACCTTC. Protein product: CAWRTGGDDGYTF.

This clonotype has more than one count but fewer than ten. V gene TRBV19 combines with J gene TRBJ2-1; D call uncertain. The V and J ends lost 6 bases and 6 bases respectively, with 9 bases between them. In germline, CDR1 is LNHDA, CDR2 SQIVND (reference sequence). The CDR3 extends over 12 amino acids. The CDR3 nucleotides read TGTGCCAGTAGCTCCCTTCCCAATGAGCAGTTCTTC. It is translated as CASSSLPNEQFF. The variable domain in full, with the rest retrieved from reference TRBV19 and TRBJ2-1, is DGGITQSPKYLFRKEGQNVTLSCEQNLNHDAMYWYRQDPGQGLRLIYYSQIVNDFQKGDIAEGYSVSREKKESFPLTVTSAQKNPTAFYLCASSSLPNEQFFGPGTRLTVL.

The genes are TRBV5-1 and TRBJ2-7, with a possible D match to TRBD1 (6 bases). V was clipped by 0 bases and J by 4 bases, with 11 bases between them. The CDR3 runs 14 residues. Germline-derived CDR1 and CDR2 are SGHRS and YFSETQ. The CDR3, as DNA: TGCGCCAGCAGCTTGGGACAGGAGCCTTACGAGCAGTACTTC. This encodes CASSLGQEPYEQYF.

In its sample, this clonotype was seen many times. The gene calls are TRBV20-1 and TRBJ1-2, with D hard to call. From germline, CDR1 is DFQATT and CDR2 SNEGSKA (reference sequence). The ends were cut back, 4 bases at V and 4 bases at J, with 13 bases in the middle. This CDR3 is 13 amino acids long. CDR3 in DNA: TGCAGTGCTATCCATCAGGTTAGCTATGGCTACACCTTC. It specifies CSAIHQVSYGYTF.

This clonotype was seen many times. The V and J genes are TRBV15 and TRBJ2-4; D perhaps matches TRBD1 (5 bases). The germline V gene encodes CDR1 LNHNV and CDR2 YYDKDF (reference sequence). Trimming removed 0 bases from V and 1 base from J, with 13 bases in between. CDR3 size: 17 residues. Here the CDR3 reads CATSRDKGLGAKNIQYF. As DNA, the CDR3 is TGTGCCACCAGCAGAGATAAGGGGTTAGGGGCCAAAAACATTCAGTACTTC.